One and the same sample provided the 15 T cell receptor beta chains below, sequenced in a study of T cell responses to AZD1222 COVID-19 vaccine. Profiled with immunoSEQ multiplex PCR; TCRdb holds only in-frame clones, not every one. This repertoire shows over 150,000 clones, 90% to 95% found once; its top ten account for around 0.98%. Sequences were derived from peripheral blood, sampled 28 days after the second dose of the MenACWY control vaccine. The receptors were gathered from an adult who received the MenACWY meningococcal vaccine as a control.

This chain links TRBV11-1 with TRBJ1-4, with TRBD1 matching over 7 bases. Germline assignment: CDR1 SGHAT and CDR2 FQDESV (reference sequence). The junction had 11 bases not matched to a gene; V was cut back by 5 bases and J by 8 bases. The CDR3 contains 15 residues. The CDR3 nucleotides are TGTGCCAGCAGCCCGGCGGGGACAGCAAGCGAAAAACTGTTTTTT. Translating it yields CASSPAGTASEKLFF.

CDR3 DNA sequence: TGTGCCAGCAGCTTAGCGCTGGACCTTCCGGAAGGCTACACCTTC. The encoded protein is CASSLALDLPEGYTF. V is TRBV7-2 and J is TRBJ1-2; no clear D gene. Germline V gene lookup returns CDR1 SGHTA and CDR2 FQGNSA. V was cut by 0 bases and J by 8 bases, with 16 bases left in between. The length of the CDR3 is 15 residues.

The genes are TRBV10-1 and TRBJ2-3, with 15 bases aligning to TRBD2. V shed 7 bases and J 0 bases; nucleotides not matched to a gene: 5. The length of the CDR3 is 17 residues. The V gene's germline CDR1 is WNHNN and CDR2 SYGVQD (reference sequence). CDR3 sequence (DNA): TGCGCCAGCACTCGCGGACTAGCGGGGGGGAGCACAGATACGCAGTATTTT. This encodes CASTRGLAGGSTDTQYF.

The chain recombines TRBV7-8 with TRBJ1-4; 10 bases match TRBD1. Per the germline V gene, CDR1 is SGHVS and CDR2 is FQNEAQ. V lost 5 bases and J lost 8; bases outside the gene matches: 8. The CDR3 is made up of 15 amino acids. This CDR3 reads CASSQPGQGTEKLFF. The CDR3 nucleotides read TGTGCCAGCAGCCAGCCGGGACAGGGGACCGAAAAACTGTTTTTT.

The CDR3 loop is CASSSFLQPPNEKLFF. The CDR3, as DNA: TGTGCCAGCAGCTCTTTCCTTCAACCCCCTAATGAAAAACTGTTTTTT. The V gene is TRBV11-3, the J gene TRBJ1-4; D is undetermined. Germline loops: CDR1 SGHNT, CDR2 YENEEA. Between the trimmed V and J ends, which lost 4 bases and 3 bases, there was a span of 15 bases. This CDR3 comprises 16 residues.

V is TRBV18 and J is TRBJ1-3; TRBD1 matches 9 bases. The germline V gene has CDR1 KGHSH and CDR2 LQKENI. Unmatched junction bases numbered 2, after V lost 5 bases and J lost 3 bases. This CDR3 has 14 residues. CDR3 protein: CASSGDRDGNTIYF. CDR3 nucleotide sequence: TGTGCCAGCTCAGGGGACAGGGATGGAAACACCATATATTTT.

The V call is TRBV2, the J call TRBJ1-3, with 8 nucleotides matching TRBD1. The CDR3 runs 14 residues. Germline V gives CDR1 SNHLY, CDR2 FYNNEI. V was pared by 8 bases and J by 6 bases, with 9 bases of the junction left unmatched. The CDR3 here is CASRDGTGENTIYF. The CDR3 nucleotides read TGTGCCAGCCGCGACGGGACAGGAGAAAACACCATATATTTT.

The CDR3 sequence: CASRRGQGRGNSPLHF. For the CDR3, the DNA is TGTGCCAGCAGAAGGGGACAGGGGAGAGGTAATTCACCCCTCCACTTT. The chain has TRBV2 and TRBJ1-6, with TRBD1 matching 10 bases. The CDR3 has 16 amino acids. The germline V gene has CDR1 SNHLY and CDR2 FYNNEI. The V segment lost 6 bases and the J segment 6 bases; nucleotides outside the gene matches: 8. Looking up the rest from reference TRBV2 and TRBJ1-6 gives the full variable domain: EPEVTQTPSHQVTQMGQEVILRCVPISNHLYFYWYRQILGQKVEFLVSFYNNEISEKSEIFDDQFSVERPDGSNFTLKIRSTKLEDSAMYFCASRRGQGRGNSPLHFGNGTRLTVT.

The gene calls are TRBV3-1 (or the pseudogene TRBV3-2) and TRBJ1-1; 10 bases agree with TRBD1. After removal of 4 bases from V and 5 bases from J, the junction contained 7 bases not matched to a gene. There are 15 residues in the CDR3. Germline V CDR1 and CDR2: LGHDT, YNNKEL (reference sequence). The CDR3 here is CASSRVGQGGTEAFF. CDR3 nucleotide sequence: TGTGCCAGCAGCCGGGTCGGACAGGGGGGGACTGAAGCTTTCTTT.

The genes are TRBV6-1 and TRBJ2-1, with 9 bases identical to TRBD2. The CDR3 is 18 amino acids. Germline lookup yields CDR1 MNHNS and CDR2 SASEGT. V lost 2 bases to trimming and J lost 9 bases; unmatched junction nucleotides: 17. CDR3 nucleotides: TGTGCCAGCAGTGAAATCCTGGCGGGGGGGCCTTATTCCGCTGAGCAGTTCTTC. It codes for CASSEILAGGPYSAEQFF.

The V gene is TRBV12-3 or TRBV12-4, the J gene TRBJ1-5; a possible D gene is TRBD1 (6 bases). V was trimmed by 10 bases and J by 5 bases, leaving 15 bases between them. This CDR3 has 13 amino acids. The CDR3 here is CATSTGQYQPQHF. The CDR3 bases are TGTGCCACCTCTACAGGGCAATATCAGCCCCAGCATTTT.

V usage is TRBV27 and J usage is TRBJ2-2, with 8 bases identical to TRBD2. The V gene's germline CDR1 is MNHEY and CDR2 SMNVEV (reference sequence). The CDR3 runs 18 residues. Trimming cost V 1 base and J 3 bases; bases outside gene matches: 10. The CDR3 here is CASSLWGSGVKDTGELFF. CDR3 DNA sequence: TGTGCCAGCAGTTTATGGGGTAGCGGGGTGAAAGACACCGGGGAGCTGTTTTTT.

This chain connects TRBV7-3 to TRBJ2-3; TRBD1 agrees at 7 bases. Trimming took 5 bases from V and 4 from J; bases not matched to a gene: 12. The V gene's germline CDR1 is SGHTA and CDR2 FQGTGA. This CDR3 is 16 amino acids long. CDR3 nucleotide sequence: TGTGCCAGCAGCCGACAGGGAAGGATTTATGCAGATACGCAGTATTTT. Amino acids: CASSRQGRIYADTQYF.

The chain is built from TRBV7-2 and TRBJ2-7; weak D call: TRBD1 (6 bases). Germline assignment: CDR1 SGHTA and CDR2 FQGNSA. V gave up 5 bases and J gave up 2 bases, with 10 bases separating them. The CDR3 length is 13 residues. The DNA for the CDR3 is TGTGCCAGCAGCCCGGGACAAACCTACGAGCAGTACTTC. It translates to CASSPGQTYEQYF.

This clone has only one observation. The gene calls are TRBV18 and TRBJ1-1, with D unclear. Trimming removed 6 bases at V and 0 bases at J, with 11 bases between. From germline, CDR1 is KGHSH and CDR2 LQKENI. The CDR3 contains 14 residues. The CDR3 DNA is TGTGCCAGCTCGCCGGCGGATATGAACACTGAAGCTTTCTTT. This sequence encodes CASSPADMNTEAFF.